This T cell receptor (beta chain) was found in a study of cytomegalovirus exposure and HLA in healthy donors. Notes on the study in general: Later analysis associated a missense DCLRE1C variant with TCR beta V- and J-gene trimming.

PCR employed 60 Vbeta and 13 Jbeta primers. Using immunoSEQ multiplex PCR, the repertoire was profiled, and TCRdb retains in-frame clones only, with some absent. The sample includes around 150,000 clones, about 79% of them seen just once. Worth noting for this clone: Its matching antigen is unknown.

The CDR3 is 15 amino acids. Trimming at V came to 4 bases and at J to 3 bases, leaving 5 bases not matched to a gene. Germline values: CDR1 SGHRS, CDR2 YFSETQ. The sequence derives from a male donor in good health and CMV-seronegative. The V call is TRBV5-1, the J call TRBJ2-5, with 11 bases matching TRBD1. Sequenced: PBMCs. The CDR3 DNA reads TGCGCCAGCAGCCCCCGGACAGGGGGCGAAGAGACCCAGTACTTC. Translating it yields CASSPRTGGEETQYF.